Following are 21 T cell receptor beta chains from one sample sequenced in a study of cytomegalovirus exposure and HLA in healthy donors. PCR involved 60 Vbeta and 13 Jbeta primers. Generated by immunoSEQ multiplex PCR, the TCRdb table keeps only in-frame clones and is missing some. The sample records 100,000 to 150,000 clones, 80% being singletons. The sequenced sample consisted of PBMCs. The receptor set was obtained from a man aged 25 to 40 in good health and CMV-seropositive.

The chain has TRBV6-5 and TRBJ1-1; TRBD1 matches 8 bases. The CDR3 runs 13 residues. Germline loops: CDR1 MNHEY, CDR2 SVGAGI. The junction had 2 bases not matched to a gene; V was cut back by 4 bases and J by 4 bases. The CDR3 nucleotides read TGTGCCAGCAGTTCGACAGGGGCCACTGAAGCTTTCTTT. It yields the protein CASSSTGATEAFF.

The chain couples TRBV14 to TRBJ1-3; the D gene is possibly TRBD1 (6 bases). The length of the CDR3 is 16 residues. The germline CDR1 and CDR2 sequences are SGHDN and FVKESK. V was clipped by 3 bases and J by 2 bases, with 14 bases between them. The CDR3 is CASSQVIQGPGNTIYF. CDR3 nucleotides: TGTGCCAGCAGCCAGGTGATACAGGGCCCTGGAAACACCATATATTTT.

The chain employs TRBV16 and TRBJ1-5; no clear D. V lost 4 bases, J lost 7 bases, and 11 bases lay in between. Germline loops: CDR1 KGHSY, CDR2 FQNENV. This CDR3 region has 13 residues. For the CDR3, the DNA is TGTGCCAGCAGCCCCCGCCCGGTGCAGCCCCAGCATTTT. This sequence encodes CASSPRPVQPQHF.

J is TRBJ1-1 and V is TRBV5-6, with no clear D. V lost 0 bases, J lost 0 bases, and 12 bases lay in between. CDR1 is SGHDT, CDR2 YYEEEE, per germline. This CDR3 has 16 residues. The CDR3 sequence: CASSLDSLSMNTEAFF. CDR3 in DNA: TGTGCCAGCAGCTTGGATTCGCTGAGCATGAACACTGAAGCTTTCTTT.

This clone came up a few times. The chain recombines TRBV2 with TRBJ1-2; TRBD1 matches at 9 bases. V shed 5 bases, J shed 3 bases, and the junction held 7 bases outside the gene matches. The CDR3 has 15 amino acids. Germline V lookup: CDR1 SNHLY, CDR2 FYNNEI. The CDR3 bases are TGTGCCAGCAGTCTACAGACAGGGGGGCACTATGGCTACACCTTC. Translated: CASSLQTGGHYGYTF.

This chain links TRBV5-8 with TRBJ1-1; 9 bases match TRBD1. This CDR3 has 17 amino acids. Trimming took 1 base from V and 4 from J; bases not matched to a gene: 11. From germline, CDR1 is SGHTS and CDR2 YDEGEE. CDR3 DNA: TGTGCCAGCAGCTTGACTACGAGACAGGGGGTCCCCACTGAAGCTTTCTTT. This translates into CASSLTTRQGVPTEAFF.

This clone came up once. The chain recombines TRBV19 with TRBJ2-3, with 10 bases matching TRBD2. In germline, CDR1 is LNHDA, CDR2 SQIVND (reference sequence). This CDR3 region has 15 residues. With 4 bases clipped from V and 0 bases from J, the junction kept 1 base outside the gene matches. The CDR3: CASSTSGGSTDTQYF. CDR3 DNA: TGTGCCAGTAGTACTAGCGGGGGAAGCACAGATACGCAGTATTTT.

CDR3 region: CASSLGAANTGELFF. Here the CDR3 DNA reads TGTGCCAGCAGCTTAGGGGCCGCGAACACCGGGGAGCTGTTTTTT. The rearrangement uses TRBV7-8 and TRBJ2-2; D call uncertain. Trimming left V 1 base short and J 0 bases short, with 6 bases between. The CDR3 is made up of 15 amino acids. CDR1 is SGHVS and CDR2 is FQNEAQ in the germline V gene.

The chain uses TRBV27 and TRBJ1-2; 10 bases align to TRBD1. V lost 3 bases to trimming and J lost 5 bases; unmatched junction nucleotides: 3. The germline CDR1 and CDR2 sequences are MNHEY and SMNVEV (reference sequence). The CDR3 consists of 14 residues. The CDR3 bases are TGTGCCAGCAGTTTCTGGGACAGGGGATATGGCTACACCTTC. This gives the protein CASSFWDRGYGYTF.

The CDR3 sequence: CASSLWGGGQPQHF. The CDR3 DNA follows: TGTGCCAGCAGTTTATGGGGGGGCGGTCAGCCCCAGCATTTT. The rearrangement uses TRBV27 and TRBJ1-5; a possible D gene is TRBD1 (6 bases). There are 14 residues in the CDR3. V lost 1 base, J lost 6 bases, and 10 bases lay in between. The germline gives CDR1 MNHEY, CDR2 SMNVEV (reference sequence).

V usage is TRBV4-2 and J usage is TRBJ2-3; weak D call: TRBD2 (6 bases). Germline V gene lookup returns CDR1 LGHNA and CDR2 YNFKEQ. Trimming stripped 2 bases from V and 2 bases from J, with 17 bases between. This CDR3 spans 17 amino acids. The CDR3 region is CASSQQTRGAATDTQYF. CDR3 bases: TGTGCCAGCAGCCAACAAACCCGCGGGGCCGCCACAGATACGCAGTATTTT.

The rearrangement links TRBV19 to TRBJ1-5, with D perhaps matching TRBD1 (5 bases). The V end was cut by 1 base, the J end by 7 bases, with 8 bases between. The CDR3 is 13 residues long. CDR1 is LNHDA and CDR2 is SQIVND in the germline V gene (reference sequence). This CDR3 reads CASSIGREQPQHF. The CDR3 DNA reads TGTGCCAGTAGTATAGGCAGGGAACAGCCCCAGCATTTT.

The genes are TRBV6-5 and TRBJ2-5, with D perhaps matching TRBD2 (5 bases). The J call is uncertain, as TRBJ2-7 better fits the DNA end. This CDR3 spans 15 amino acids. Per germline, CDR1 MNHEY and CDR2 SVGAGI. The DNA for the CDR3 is TGTGCCAGCAGTTACTCGGAGGCGTCTGCCTACGAGCAGTACTTC. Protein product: CASSYSEASAYEQYF.

DNA of the CDR3: TGTGCCAGCATAAGAGCGGAAGGAGGCGAGACCCAGTACTTC. Translated, it gives CASIRAEGGETQYF. V is TRBV6-6 and J is TRBJ2-5; D is perhaps TRBD2 (5 bases). The V end lost 7 bases, the J end lost 5 bases, and 17 bases lay between the germline ends. This CDR3 has 14 residues. Germline loops: CDR1 MNHNY, CDR2 SVGAGI (reference sequence).

CDR3 coding DNA: TGTGCCAGCAGTAAGACTGATTATAGCAATCAGCCCCAGCATTTT. Its translation: CASSKTDYSNQPQHF. The V gene is TRBV28, the J gene TRBJ1-5; D call uncertain. The CDR3 runs 15 residues. Germline CDR1 MDHEN, CDR2 SYDVKM. Trimming left V 5 bases short and J 0 bases short, with 11 bases between.

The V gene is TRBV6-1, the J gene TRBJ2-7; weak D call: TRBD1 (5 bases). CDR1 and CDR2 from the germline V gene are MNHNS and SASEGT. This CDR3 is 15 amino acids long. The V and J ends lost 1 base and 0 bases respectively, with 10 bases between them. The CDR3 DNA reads TGTGCCAGCAGTGAAGTCGTGGACAACTCCTACGAGCAGTACTTC. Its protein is CASSEVVDNSYEQYF.

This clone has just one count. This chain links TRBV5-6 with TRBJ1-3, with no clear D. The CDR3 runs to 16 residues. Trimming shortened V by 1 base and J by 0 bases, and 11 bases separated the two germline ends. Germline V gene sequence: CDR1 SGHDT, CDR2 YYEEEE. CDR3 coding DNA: TGTGCCAGCAGCTTGCGGGTTAGGATCTCTGGAAACACCATATATTTT. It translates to CASSLRVRISGNTIYF.

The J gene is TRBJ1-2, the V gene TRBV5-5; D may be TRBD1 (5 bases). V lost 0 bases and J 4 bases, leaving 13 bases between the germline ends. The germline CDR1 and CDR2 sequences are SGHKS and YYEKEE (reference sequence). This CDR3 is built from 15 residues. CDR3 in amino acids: CASSLDSGWTYGYTF. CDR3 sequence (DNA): TGTGCCAGCAGCTTGGATTCAGGGTGGACCTATGGCTACACCTTC.

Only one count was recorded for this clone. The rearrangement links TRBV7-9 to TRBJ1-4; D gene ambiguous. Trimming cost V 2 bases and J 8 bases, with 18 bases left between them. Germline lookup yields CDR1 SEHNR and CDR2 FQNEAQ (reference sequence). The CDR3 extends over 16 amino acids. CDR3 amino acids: CASSLSRNTGGEKLFF. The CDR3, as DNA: TGTGCCAGCAGCTTAAGCAGGAACACTGGTGGGGAAAAACTGTTTTTT.

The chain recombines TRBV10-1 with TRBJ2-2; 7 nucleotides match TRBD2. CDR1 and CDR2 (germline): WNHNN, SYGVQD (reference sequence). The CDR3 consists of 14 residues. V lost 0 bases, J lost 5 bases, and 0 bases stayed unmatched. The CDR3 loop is CASSESLATGELFF. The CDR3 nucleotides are TGCGCCAGCAGTGAGTCACTAGCGACCGGGGAGCTGTTTTTT.

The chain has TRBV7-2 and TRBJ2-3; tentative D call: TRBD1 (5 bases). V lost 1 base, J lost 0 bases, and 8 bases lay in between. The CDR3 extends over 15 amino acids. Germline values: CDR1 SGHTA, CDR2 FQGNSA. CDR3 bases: TGTGCCAGCAGCTTAGGTTGGGGCAGCACAGATACGCAGTATTTT. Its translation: CASSLGWGSTDTQYF.